A single sample gave rise to the 30 T cell receptor beta chains below, sequenced in a study of beta chain features in type 1 diabetes (dated by TCRdb to the late 2010s). Library method: the immunoSEQ multiplex PCR assay. The entire isolated RNA was reverse transcribed using the High Capacity cDNA Reverse Transcription Kit, and thus expressed TCRB transcripts were sequenced. TCRdb mirrors the immuneACCESS table, restricted to in-frame sequences. Some clones are absent from its copies; in checked studies, under half trace to an unresolved V gene, and the reason for the others is unknown. In all, the sample holds around 250,000 clones, and around a quarter of those were seen once. The top ten constitute roughly 4% of the sample. What was sequenced was central memory CD4+ T cells from blood. All receptors come from a young man in good health.

V gene TRBV11-2 combines with J gene TRBJ2-7; 7 bases line up with TRBD1. The trim removed 5 bases at V and 3 bases at J, leaving 7 bases unmatched. CDR1 SGHAT and CDR2 FQNNGV come from the germline V gene. The CDR3 loop spans 14 amino acids. The CDR3 DNA reads TGTGCCAGCAGCAGAACCGGGACAGTCTACGAGCAGTACTTC. Translating it yields CASSRTGTVYEQYF.

The chain recombines TRBV7-2 with TRBJ2-1; 9 nucleotides line up with TRBD2. The ends lost 2 bases at V and 6 bases at J; junction bases unmatched: 2. The germline CDR1 and CDR2 sequences are SGHTA and FQGNSA. This CDR3 is 14 amino acids long. The DNA of the CDR3 is TGTGCCAGCAGCTTAAGCGGGAGGAGCAATGAGCAGTTCTTC. Translated: CASSLSGRSNEQFF.

V usage is TRBV6-5 and J usage is TRBJ2-4; D is ambiguous. The CDR3 totals 13 residues. Trimming pared 6 bases from V and 5 bases from J, leaving 11 bases between. Germline CDR1 is MNHEY and CDR2 is SVGAGI. This CDR3 is CASRYAGENIQYF. In nucleotides, the CDR3 is TGTGCCAGCAGATACGCAGGAGAAAACATTCAGTACTTC.

In its sample, this clone was seen a few times. The rearrangement links TRBV27 to TRBJ1-2, with D hard to call. Trimming cost V 2 bases and J 7 bases, with 14 bases left between them. In germline, CDR1 is MNHEY, CDR2 SMNVEV (reference sequence). The CDR3 extends over 14 amino acids. CDR3 DNA: TGTGCCAGCAGTTTAGGCAGTCAATATGGTGGCTACACCTTC. Translation: CASSLGSQYGGYTF.

This chain uses TRBV6-5 with TRBJ2-7, with 10 bases that match TRBD2. This CDR3 is 13 amino acids long. V lost 5 bases, J lost 4 bases, and 2 bases stayed unmatched. Per germline, CDR1 MNHEY and CDR2 SVGAGI. This chain's CDR3 is CASSRLAGYEQYF. The CDR3, as DNA: TGTGCCAGCAGTAGACTAGCGGGTTACGAGCAGTACTTC.

The rearrangement links TRBV9 to TRBJ2-3, with D hard to call. Deletions cut 0 bases from V and 2 bases from J, with 10 bases between. This CDR3 comprises 15 residues. The V gene's germline CDR1 is SGDLS and CDR2 YYNGEE. This chain's CDR3 is CASSVEIYPTDTQYF. The CDR3 DNA is TGTGCCAGCAGCGTAGAGATCTACCCCACAGATACGCAGTATTTT.

The chain joins TRBV6-1 to TRBJ2-7; D is perhaps TRBD2 (6 bases). The germline V and J ends were trimmed by 6 bases and 4 bases, with 10 bases remaining between them. The CDR3 has 12 amino acids. Per germline, CDR1 MNHNS and CDR2 SASEGT. For the CDR3, the DNA is TGTGCCAGCAGCCGAAGCGGGTACGAGCAGTACTTC. It translates to CASSRSGYEQYF.

The chain is built from TRBV10-3 and TRBJ1-2; TRBD1 matches 8 bases. CDR3 size: 15 residues. V lost 10 bases to trimming and J lost 6 bases; unmatched junction nucleotides: 16. Germline assignment: CDR1 ENHRY and CDR2 SYGVKD. The DNA for the CDR3 is TGTGCCACCCAGACAGGGGATCGTACCACTGATGGCTACACCTTC. It is translated as CATQTGDRTTDGYTF.

This chain connects TRBV14 to TRBJ2-2; D remains unclear. The V gene lost 0 bases and the J gene lost 7 bases, with 6 bases spanning the gap. The length of the CDR3 is 13 residues. Germline CDR1 and CDR2: SGHDN and FVKESK. Written as DNA, the CDR3 is TGTGCCAGCAGCCAAGAAATGGGCGGGGAGCTGTTTTTT. It yields the protein CASSQEMGGELFF.

A few counts support this clone. The chain recombines TRBV7-2 with TRBJ2-7; 10 bases are a match to TRBD2. Germline assignment: CDR1 SGHTA and CDR2 FQGNSA. The CDR3 consists of 15 residues. The V gene end was trimmed by 0 bases and the J gene end by 1 base; junction bases not matched to a gene: 0. The CDR3, as DNA: TGTGCCAGCAGCTTAGCGGGACTAGCGTCCTACGAGCAGTACTTC. It specifies CASSLAGLASYEQYF.

V and J are TRBV4-3 and TRBJ1-5; D is possibly TRBD1 (5 bases). Germline V lookup: CDR1 LGHNA, CDR2 YSLEER. The CDR3 runs 14 residues. V lost 0 bases and J 11 bases, leaving 14 bases between the germline ends. Here the CDR3 DNA reads TGCGCCAGCAGCCAAGATTTGGGGGTCTCGACCCAGCATTTT. It specifies CASSQDLGVSTQHF.

On this clone: Its ends do not fully match the called genes, so a read error is possible. The genes are TRBV7-2 and TRBJ1-1, with D uncertain. The V gene's germline CDR1 is SGHTA and CDR2 FQGNSA. The CDR3 has 16 amino acids. The CDR3 nucleotides read TGTTCCAGCAGCTTAGTACATAGCGCACTGTCCACTGAAGCTTTCTTT. It yields the protein CSSSLVHSALSTEAFF.

The chain employs TRBV29-1 and TRBJ2-1; no reliable D call. From germline, CDR1 is SQVTM and CDR2 ANQGSEA. The V end was cut by 7 bases, the J end by 2 bases, with 24 bases between. The CDR3 covers 17 residues. The CDR3 spells CSAPPGRPATAYNEQFF. The CDR3 DNA sequence: TGCAGCGCCCCACCGGGCAGGCCCGCGACTGCCTACAATGAGCAGTTCTTC.

This clone was observed many times. V is TRBV13 and J is TRBJ2-5; D unresolved. Trimming stripped 3 bases from V and 3 bases from J, with 5 bases between. CDR3 size: 12 residues. Germline V gene lookup returns CDR1 PRHDT and CDR2 FYEKMQ (reference sequence). CDR3 DNA: TGTGCCAGCAGCTTGATGAAAGAGACCCAGTACTTC. Translated: CASSLMKETQYF. Full variable domain (remainder filled in from reference TRBV13 and TRBJ2-5): AAGVIQSPRHLIKEKRETATLKCYPIPRHDTVYWYQQGPGQDPQFLISFYEKMQSDKGSIPDRFSAQQFSDYHSELNMSSLELGDSALYFCASSLMKETQYFGPGTRLLVL.

The V and J genes are TRBV9 and TRBJ2-1; 10 bases agree with TRBD2. The CDR3 totals 16 residues. After removal of 0 bases from V and 7 bases from J, the junction contained 7 bases not matched to a gene. Germline V gene data show CDR1 as SGDLS and CDR2 as YYNGEE. The CDR3 DNA reads as TGTGCCAGCAGCGTAGAGACGCTAGCGGGAGCGAATGAGCAGTTCTTC. This gives the protein CASSVETLAGANEQFF.

The V and J genes are TRBV10-3 and TRBJ2-6; 10 bases are shared with TRBD1. V gave up 0 bases and J gave up 1 base; unmatched junction bases: 0. This CDR3 is built from 17 residues. From germline, CDR1 is ENHRY and CDR2 SYGVKD. The CDR3 sequence is CAISESGQGSGANVLTF. The CDR3 nucleotides are TGTGCCATCAGTGAGTCGGGACAGGGGTCTGGGGCCAACGTCCTGACTTTC.

This rearrangement joins TRBV18 to TRBJ2-7, with 7 bases aligning to TRBD1. The CDR3 runs to 13 residues. Germline V gene data show CDR1 as KGHSH and CDR2 as LQKENI. Trimming cost V 3 bases and J 3 bases; bases outside gene matches: 2. CDR3 sequence: CASSPPGGYEQYF. The DNA of the CDR3 is TGTGCCAGCTCACCTCCAGGGGGCTACGAGCAGTACTTC. Together with reference TRBV18 and TRBJ2-7, the CDR3 gives the full variable domain: NAGVMQNPRHLVRRRGQEARLRCSPMKGHSHVYWYRQLPEEGLKFMVYLQKENIIDESGMPKERFSAEFPKEGPSILRIQQVVRGDSAAYFCASSPPGGYEQYFGPGTRLTVT.

This clone was picked up a small number of times. One end of the junction is discordant with germline, which a read error may explain. The chain carries TRBV30 and TRBJ1-1; 8 nucleotides agree with TRBD1. The CDR3 spans 12 residues. Germline loops: CDR1 GTSNPN, CDR2 SVGIG (reference sequence). The CDR3 here is CALSGTGGKAFF. In DNA form, the CDR3 reads TGTGCCTTGAGTGGAACAGGGGGAAAAGCTTTCTTT.

The chain combines TRBV5-1 with TRBJ2-5; 7 bases match TRBD1. J gave up 1 base and V 4 bases, and 4 bases lay outside the gene matches. Germline CDR1 is SGHRS and CDR2 is YFSETQ. The CDR3 length is 14 residues. The CDR3 is CASSPGQSQETQYF. CDR3 DNA: TGCGCCAGCAGCCCGGGACAGTCCCAAGAGACCCAGTACTTC.

V gene TRBV6-5 combines with J gene TRBJ2-1, with TRBD1 matching over 7 bases. This CDR3 is 14 amino acids long. The ends lost 2 bases at V and 6 bases at J; junction bases unmatched: 4. Germline loops: CDR1 MNHEY, CDR2 SVGAGI. The CDR3 loop reads CASSYPGTANEQFF. CDR3 nucleotide sequence: TGTGCCAGCAGTTACCCCGGGACAGCCAATGAGCAGTTCTTC.

Here the CDR3 DNA reads TGTGCCAGCATGGGTTGGCGTGAGCAGTTCTTC. Amino acids: CASMGWREQFF. The gene calls are TRBV25-1 and TRBJ2-1, with no clear D. Germline V gives CDR1 MGHDK, CDR2 SYGVNS. The V end was cut by 7 bases, the J end by 9 bases, with 10 bases between. The CDR3 contains 11 residues.

The V and J genes are TRBV2 and TRBJ1-1, with a weak D call TRBD1 (6 bases). CDR1 is SNHLY and CDR2 is FYNNEI in the germline V gene. The ends were cut back, 11 bases at V and 1 base at J, with 8 bases in the middle. This CDR3 has 11 residues. In nucleotides, the CDR3 is TGTGCCGGGGGCCCGAACACTGAAGCTTTCTTT. Translated, it gives CAGGPNTEAFF. The full variable domain, its missing parts supplied by reference TRBV2 and TRBJ1-1, is EPEVTQTPSHQVTQMGQEVILRCVPISNHLYFYWYRQILGQKVEFLVSFYNNEISEKSEIFDDQFSVERPDGSNFTLKIRSTKLEDSAMYFCAGGPNTEAFFGQGTRLTVV.

V usage is TRBV19 and J usage is TRBJ2-1; D is ambiguous. This CDR3 is built from 13 residues. Between the trimmed V and J ends, which lost 5 bases and 2 bases, there was a span of 7 bases. The germline CDR1 and CDR2 sequences are LNHDA and SQIVND (reference sequence). The chain's CDR3 is CASSPYTYNEQFF. Written as DNA, the CDR3 is TGTGCCAGTAGTCCTTATACCTACAATGAGCAGTTCTTC.

The sample holds a few counts of this clone. One junction end disagrees with the germline gene, perhaps due to a read error. The genes are TRBV6-4 and TRBJ2-2, with D hard to call. The CDR3 runs to 14 residues. Per the germline V gene, CDR1 is MRHNA and CDR2 is SNTAGT. CDR3 bases: TGTGCCACCAGTCCCCACAAGAACACCGGGGAGCTGTTTTTT. This translates into CATSPHKNTGELFF.

This rearrangement joins TRBV15 to TRBJ2-1, with 12 bases identical to TRBD2. Germline trimming cut 3 bases from V and 3 bases from J; bases unmatched to any gene: 0. Germline loops: CDR1 LNHNV, CDR2 YYDKDF (reference sequence). The CDR3 consists of 15 residues. CDR3 DNA sequence: TGTGCCACCAGCAGGACTAGCGGGGGCTACAATGAGCAGTTCTTC. Protein: CATSRTSGGYNEQFF.

The rearrangement uses TRBV5-1 and TRBJ2-2; TRBD2 matches 13 bases. CDR1 SGHRS and CDR2 YFSETQ come from the germline V gene. After removal of 4 bases from V and 7 bases from J, the junction contained 7 bases not matched to a gene. CDR3 length: 16 residues. The CDR3 nucleotides are TGCGCCAGCAGCCGCGGGACTAGCGGGATAATCGGGGAGCTGTTTTTT. Translation gives CASSRGTSGIIGELFF.

The CDR3: CASSLPGQGGTGELFF. The CDR3 bases are TGTGCCAGCAGCTTGCCGGGACAGGGTGGCACCGGGGAGCTGTTTTTT. The rearrangement links TRBV5-4 to TRBJ2-2, with TRBD1 identical over 9 bases. The CDR3 is made up of 16 amino acids. The J segment lost 4 bases and the V segment lost 1 base, leaving 5 bases of the junction unmatched. The germline CDR1 and CDR2 sequences are SGHNT and YYREEE (reference sequence).

This chain links TRBV4-3 with TRBJ1-1; no reliable D call. The V gene's germline CDR1 is LGHNA and CDR2 YSLEER. There are 14 residues in the CDR3. V shed 0 bases and J shed 0 bases, with 5 bases lying between them. CDR3 sequence: CASSQEGLNTEAFF. As DNA, the CDR3 is TGCGCCAGCAGCCAAGAGGGCCTGAACACTGAAGCTTTCTTT.

The chain employs TRBV7-2 and TRBJ2-1, with TRBD2 identical over 8 bases. Germline V lookup: CDR1 SGHTA, CDR2 FQGNSA. The CDR3 loop spans 12 amino acids. V shed 3 bases, J shed 9 bases, and the junction held 1 base outside the gene matches. CDR3: CASSLGLVEQFF. The CDR3 DNA follows: TGTGCCAGCAGCTTGGGACTAGTTGAGCAGTTCTTC.

In this sample, this clone turned up a few times. The chain couples TRBV30 to TRBJ2-7; D not certain. Trimming stripped 5 bases from V and 2 bases from J, with 19 bases between. The CDR3 sequence is 15 residues long. Germline assignment: CDR1 GTSNPN and CDR2 SVGIG (reference sequence). CDR3 coding DNA: TGTGCCTGGGTAAGGGTCCTGGGCCCCCCCTACGAGCAGTACTTC. It specifies CAWVRVLGPPYEQYF.